This T cell receptor beta chain was found in a study of blood T cell repertoires in COVID-19 (dated by TCRdb to the early 2020s). About the investigation overall: Collaborator samples came from the United States, Italy and Spain and covered acute and convalescent phases of COVID-19. The prospective study material was composed of cDNA or gDNA derived from T cells, B-cell-depleted T cells, or PBMCs. Subjects who had been exposed to COVID-19, were actively infected with it, or had recovered from it provided the deeply sampled blood TCRbeta repertoires that made up the dataset. The repertoires were released in a freely available public database meant as a resource for research on the immune response to SARS-CoV-2. Samples came from the ongoing ImmuneRACE study (first 160 participants) plus 1,254 subjects from 6 global collaborators. Sample metadata almost always included a de-identified subject ID, COVID-19 status, age in years and sex. Where available, HLA class I and class II types were obtained from metadata supplied by the sample provider rather than from assay-based typing. Study-level results and caveats: How much clinical and demographic metadata was included differed by source and by participant, and the metadata was provided uncurated.

The germline V gene encodes CDR1 MNHNY and CDR2 SVGAGI (reference sequence). The CDR3 sequence holds 16 residues, the cysteine and phenylalanine included. The sequence is cut down to CDR3 DNA, 48 bases in frame from base 1. At the junction V is shortened by 6 bases and J by 0 bases; bases outside the gene matches: 6. TCRbeta CDR3 regions were amplified from genomic DNA by means of the immunoSEQ Assay, a bias-controlled multiplex PCR. For the original study's pipeline: The number of nucleated cells in each sample was estimated by amplification of reference gene primers within the assay. Sequence reads were collapsed and filtered to measure the absolute abundance of every unique TCRbeta CDR3 rearrangement. For each sample, productive Simpson clonality was calculated by taking the square root of Simpson's diversity index across productive rearrangements. The table comes from immuneACCESS by way of TCRdb, which keeps in-frame sequences with V and J called. Part of the clones is missing from these tables; in studies checked, under half for an unresolved V gene and the rest for unknown reasons. The V and J calls and clone size are taken from that table; D and trimming were inferred from the DNA. A total of about 130,000 clones appear in this sample, more than 70% of them only once. Roughly 5.4% of the sample goes to the ten largest clones.

This clone was counted once. It has no known antigen specificity. No clone much larger than this one lies a single base away; base qualities are absent. Whole blood was collected in K2EDTA tubes by collaborating institutions according to the institutions' own protocols. For TCRbeta analysis, collaborators shipped samples in one of three forms: frozen whole blood, isolated PBMCs, or DNA extracted from either of those sample types. The rearrangement combines TRBV6-6 with TRBJ2-5; 11 bases in the junction line up with TRBD2. The source material was peripheral blood. This clonotype was obtained from a human donor in a cohort sampled during active COVID-19. For the CDR3, the sequence is CASRERLAGNQETQYF. The base sequence is TGTGCCAGCAGAGAGAGACTAGCGGGGAACCAAGAGACCCAGTACTTC.